This passage covers 12 T cell receptor beta chains from one sample sequenced in a study of blood T cell repertoires in COVID-19. The assay was immunoSEQ multiplex PCR, and TCRdb's table has in-frame clones only and misses some. The sample consists of more than 110,000 clones, 85% to 90% of them appearing once. The sample was peripheral blood. The receptors were gathered from a woman aged 80 or over with acute or convalescent COVID-19.

The J gene is TRBJ1-6, the V gene TRBV19; the match to TRBD1 covers 7 bases. The ends lost 6 bases at V and 8 bases at J; junction bases unmatched: 7. Germline V CDR1 and CDR2: LNHDA, SQIVND (reference sequence). The CDR3 spans 14 residues. As DNA, the CDR3 is TGTGCCAGTAGCCAGGGGGTTTCCTATTCACCCCTCCACTTT. It yields the protein CASSQGVSYSPLHF.

This clone was picked up a small number of times. This chain joins TRBV7-2 and TRBJ1-2; TRBD1 is a possible D gene (5 bases). With 2 bases removed from V and 4 bases from J, the gap between germline ends came to 8 bases. Germline V gene data show CDR1 as SGHTA and CDR2 as FQGNSA. The CDR3 runs to 13 residues. The CDR3, as DNA: TGTGCCAGCAGCTTACAGGGTCCCTATGGCTACACCTTC. It yields the protein CASSLQGPYGYTF.

This chain connects TRBV21-1 to TRBJ2-7; TRBD1, the D gene given by the table, was not confirmed from the DNA. TRBV21-1 is noted as a pseudogene. CDR3 length equals 12 residues. CDR3 bases: TGTGCCAGCAGCACTTACAGCTACGAGCAGTACTTC. Translation: CASSTYSYEQYF.

The rearrangement joins TRBV4-1 to TRBJ1-2; 7 bases are shared with TRBD1. The CDR3 has 16 residues. CDR1 is MGHRA and CDR2 is YSYEKL in the germline V gene. J lost 4 bases, V lost 5 bases, and 13 bases had no gene match. CDR3 bases: TGCGCCAGCAGCTATACGGACAGGAATATTATCTATGGCTACACCTTC. It is translated as CASSYTDRNIIYGYTF.

V gene TRBV27 combines with J gene TRBJ2-3; TRBD1 matches at 8 bases. The V gene end was trimmed by 5 bases and the J gene end by 3 bases; junction bases not matched to a gene: 7. This CDR3 is 15 amino acids long. In germline, CDR1 is MNHEY, CDR2 SMNVEV (reference sequence). The CDR3: CASSGRTGRTDTQYF. For the CDR3, the DNA is TGTGCCAGCAGTGGCAGGACAGGGCGAACAGATACGCAGTATTTT.

The CDR3 reads CASSLALGLAGPQYF. The CDR3 bases are TGTGCCAGCAGCTTAGCCCTGGGACTAGCGGGACCCCAGTACTTC. The rearrangement joins TRBV7-8 to TRBJ2-5, with 13 bases that match TRBD2. The germline V gene encodes CDR1 SGHVS and CDR2 FQNEAQ. Trimming removed 0 bases from V and 9 bases from J; junction bases left unmatched: 4. This CDR3 is 15 amino acids long. The full variable domain, in which reference TRBV7-8 and TRBJ2-5 provide the parts outside the CDR3, is GAGVSQSPRYKVAKRGQDVALRCDPISGHVSLFWYQQALGQGPEFLTYFQNEAQLDKSGLPSDRFFAERPEGSVSTLKIQRTQQEDSAVYLCASSLALGLAGPQYFGPGTRLLVL.

The chain recombines TRBV3-1 (or the pseudogene TRBV3-2) with TRBJ2-4; 8 bases are a match to TRBD2. The germline CDR1 and CDR2 sequences are LGHDT and YNNKEL (reference sequence). The CDR3 sequence is 14 residues long. Germline trimming cut 4 bases from V and 8 bases from J; bases unmatched to any gene: 7. The CDR3: CASSPTTSVDIQYF. The CDR3 nucleotides read TGTGCCAGCAGCCCCACGACTAGCGTGGACATTCAGTACTTC.

This chain links TRBV5-1 with TRBJ1-4; weak D call: TRBD1 (6 bases). The CDR3 loop spans 16 amino acids. V lost 4 bases and J 3 bases, leaving 16 bases between the germline ends. Germline loops: CDR1 SGHRS, CDR2 YFSETQ. The CDR3 loop reads CASSLLGGAANEKLFF. The CDR3 DNA reads TGCGCCAGCAGCCTCTTGGGGGGGGCTGCTAATGAAAAACTGTTTTTT. The full variable domain, its missing parts supplied by reference TRBV5-1 and TRBJ1-4, is KAGVTQTPRYLIKTRGQQVTLSCSPISGHRSVSWYQQTPGQGLQFLFEYFSETQRNKGNFPGRFSGRQFSNSRSEMNVSTLELGDSALYLCASSLLGGAANEKLFFGSGTQLSVL.

For the CDR3, the DNA is TGCGCCAGCAGCTTGGGACAGGGGCCGAACACTGAAGCTTTCTTT. Translation: CASSLGQGPNTEAFF. The gene calls are TRBV5-1 and TRBJ1-1; 8 bases map to TRBD1. V lost 0 bases and J lost 1; bases outside the gene matches: 2. The V gene's germline CDR1 is SGHRS and CDR2 YFSETQ. The CDR3 extends over 15 amino acids.

This clone came up once. This chain links TRBV5-1 with TRBJ1-1, with D possibly TRBD1 on 6 matching bases. Deletions cut 3 bases from V and 0 bases from J, with 12 bases between. Germline lookup yields CDR1 SGHRS and CDR2 YFSETQ. The CDR3 loop spans 15 amino acids. The CDR3 coding sequence is TGCGCCAGCAGCTCATGGGGGGGCGTGAACACTGAAGCTTTCTTT. Its translation: CASSSWGGVNTEAFF.

The J gene is TRBJ1-5, the V gene TRBV7-8, with TRBD1 matching over 8 bases. The CDR3 has 14 residues. CDR1 SGHVS and CDR2 FQNEAQ come from the germline V gene. Germline trimming cut 4 bases from V and 3 bases from J; bases unmatched to any gene: 2. The DNA of the CDR3 is TGTGCCAGCAGCTGGGACAGGAACAATCAGCCCCAGCATTTT. The encoded protein is CASSWDRNNQPQHF.

This chain connects TRBV24-1 to TRBJ2-3, with D perhaps matching TRBD2 (6 bases). Deletions cut 3 bases from V and 3 bases from J, with 9 bases between. This CDR3 is built from 14 residues. The germline gives CDR1 KGHDR, CDR2 SFDVKD. CDR3 residues: CATSDPGLTDTQYF. CDR3 nucleotides: TGTGCCACCAGTGATCCGGGACTTACAGATACGCAGTATTTT.